This T cell receptor (beta chain) was profiled in a study of shared clonotypes between healthy human individuals. Study-wide results and caveats: Rarefaction gave evidence that sorted-subset sequencing remained incomplete despite large depth.

Naive CD8 isolation took CD45RO-negative cells positively selected for CCR7 and excluded terminally differentiated effector memory CD45RA+ cells. In the case of this clone: The antigen is unknown.

Data came from immunoSEQ multiplex PCR; TCRdb stores just in-frame clones and leaves some out. Among about 2 million clones listed, just under 95% were seen once. Sequencing used naive CD8+ T cells sorted from blood. The receptor was derived from a man between 18 and 35 years old in good health.

The CDR3: CASSWGGGNYGYTF. DNA of the CDR3: TGTGCCAGCAGTTGGGGAGGGGGCAACTATGGCTACACCTTC. This chain connects TRBV6-5 to TRBJ1-2, with 7 nucleotides matching TRBD1. Germline values: CDR1 MNHEY, CDR2 SVGAGI. Trimming at V came to 4 bases and at J to 2 bases, leaving 4 bases not matched to a gene. This CDR3 spans 14 amino acids.